Below, one TCR beta chain is given with its context. This sample was taken from a study of T cell repertoires in cytomegalovirus infection. CDR1 SGHDT and CDR2 YYEEEE come from the germline V gene. The CDR3 loop spans 15 amino acids. V was pared by 4 bases and J by 3 bases, with 14 bases between. From the reads, TCRdb called clonotypes with MiXCR, one entry per CDR3 protein. The table lists 600,000 to 800,000 distinct CDR3 sequences, less than 25% of them singletons, with approximately 8% in the top ten. This sequence originates from a human donor in good health (CMV status not recorded). Some clones in this sample may be carry-over from other donors' samples. The J gene is TRBJ2-1, the V gene TRBV5-6, with D perhaps being TRBD1 or TRBD2 (6 bases each). The sequenced material came from CD8+ T cells from PBMCs. CDR3 in amino acids: CASSGGPSGYNEQFF. In nucleotides, the CDR3 is TGTGCCAGCAGCGGGGGGCCTTCCGGCTACAATGAGCAGTTCTTC.